The rows below give T cell receptor beta chains drawn from one sample of a study of spatial heterogeneity in lung cancer. TCRdb fed the 5' RACE reads into MiXCR, producing one record per CDR3 protein. The sample lists 49,000 or so distinct CDR3 sequences; over 9.5% were seen once. The sample here was PBMCs, taken at surgery. The receptors were gathered from a female donor with early-stage non-small cell lung cancer. Both conserved end residues are part of each CDR3. The D gene is left open where the match is weak. The size entry is marked missing in some rows and otherwise reads once, few, many or a size class.

abundance: -; v_gene: TRBV7-9; j_gene: TRBJ2-3; d_gene: -; CDR3nt: TGTGCCAGCAGCCTGCAACCAGATACGCAGTATTTT; CDR3aa: CASSLQPDTQYF
abundance: -; v_gene: TRBV7-9; j_gene: TRBJ2-7; d_gene: TRBD1; CDR3nt: TGTGCCAGCAGTTCCCGGGACAGGCTTTCCTACGAGCAGTACTTC; CDR3aa: CASSSRDRLSYEQYF
abundance: many; v_gene: TRBV28; j_gene: TRBJ2-5; d_gene: -; CDR3nt: TGTGCCAGCAGAGAGGGTCTTCAAGAGACCCAGTACTTC; CDR3aa: CASREGLQETQYF
abundance: few; v_gene: TRBV7-8; j_gene: TRBJ2-2; d_gene: TRBD2; CDR3nt: TGTGCCAGCAGCTTAGTAGCGGGGGGTACCGGGGAGCTGTTTTTT; CDR3aa: CASSLVAGGTGELFF
abundance: few; v_gene: TRBV27; j_gene: TRBJ2-1; d_gene: TRBD2; CDR3nt: TGTGCCAGCAGTTTATATAGCGGGGGTCCCTACAATGAGCAGTTCTTC; CDR3aa: CASSLYSGGPYNEQFF
abundance: many; v_gene: TRBV3-1; j_gene: TRBJ1-6; d_gene: -; CDR3nt: TGTGCCAGCAGAGACAGGTCTAATTCACCCCTCCACTTT; CDR3aa: CASRDRSNSPLHF
abundance: -; v_gene: TRBV7-6; j_gene: TRBJ2-7; d_gene: -; CDR3nt: TGTGCCAGCAGCTCGGGCCCCTACGAGCAGTACTTC; CDR3aa: CASSSGPYEQYF
abundance: -; v_gene: TRBV28; j_gene: TRBJ2-4; d_gene: -; CDR3nt: TGTGCCAGCAGTTTTTGGGGGGCTGCCAAAAACATTCAGTACTTC; CDR3aa: CASSFWGAAKNIQYF
abundance: -; v_gene: TRBV20-1; j_gene: TRBJ1-5; d_gene: -; CDR3nt: TGCAGTGCTAGGGAGGGGCCGCTTTATAGCAATCAGCCCCAGCATTTT; CDR3aa: CSAREGPLYSNQPQHF
abundance: many; v_gene: TRBV28; j_gene: TRBJ2-5; d_gene: TRBD1; CDR3nt: TGTGCCAGCAGTTTATGGGCACAGGGGCTAAAAGAGACCCAGTACTTC; CDR3aa: CASSLWAQGLKETQYF
abundance: few; v_gene: TRBV14; j_gene: TRBJ1-2; d_gene: -; CDR3nt: TGTGCCAGCAGCCAAGACATTGGGGTTGAAGGCTACACCTTC; CDR3aa: CASSQDIGVEGYTF
abundance: -; v_gene: TRBV29-1; j_gene: TRBJ2-3; d_gene: TRBD2; CDR3nt: TGCGGGGCGGGGGGAGATACGCAGTATTTT; CDR3aa: CGAGGDTQYF
abundance: many; v_gene: TRBV20-1; j_gene: TRBJ2-5; d_gene: -; CDR3nt: TGCAGTGCTAGTGTAGGGGGGGCCCTCGAGACCCAGTACTTC; CDR3aa: CSASVGGALETQYF
abundance: few; v_gene: TRBV7-9; j_gene: TRBJ2-2; d_gene: -; CDR3nt: TGTGCCAGCAGCGGGCCGCGCCCCGGGGAGCTGTTTTTT; CDR3aa: CASSGPRPGELFF
abundance: many; v_gene: TRBV29-1; j_gene: TRBJ2-7; d_gene: TRBD1; CDR3nt: TGCAGCGTTGGACAGGGGCCCTCCTACGAGCAGTACTTC; CDR3aa: CSVGQGPSYEQYF
abundance: few; v_gene: TRBV25-1; j_gene: TRBJ2-2; d_gene: -; CDR3nt: TGTGCCAGCAGTGAATTGGGGGCTTACACCGGGGAGCTGTTTTTT; CDR3aa: CASSELGAYTGELFF
abundance: many; v_gene: TRBV20-1; j_gene: TRBJ1-1; d_gene: -; CDR3nt: TGCAGTGCTAGAGATTGGGGGGCGGCCAGCCTGGCCACTGAAGCTTTCTTT; CDR3aa: CSARDWGAASLATEAFF
abundance: few; v_gene: TRBV12-3/TRBV12-4; j_gene: TRBJ2-1; d_gene: -; CDR3nt: TGTGCCAGCAGTTCAGACATGTACAATGAGCAGTTCTTC; CDR3aa: CASSSDMYNEQFF
abundance: -; v_gene: TRBV5-1; j_gene: TRBJ2-4; d_gene: TRBD1; CDR3nt: TGCGCCAGCAGGACAGGGGGAGCCAAAAACATTCAGTACTTC; CDR3aa: CASRTGGAKNIQYF
abundance: -; v_gene: TRBV5-4; j_gene: TRBJ1-2; d_gene: TRBD1; CDR3nt: TGTGCCAGCAGCTCCGGACAGGGGGCTAGCCGAAACTATGGCTACACCTTC; CDR3aa: CASSSGQGASRNYGYTF
abundance: many; v_gene: TRBV20-1; j_gene: TRBJ1-3; d_gene: -; CDR3nt: TGCAGTGCTAGGCATGGGACTGGAAACACCATATATTTT; CDR3aa: CSARHGTGNTIYF
abundance: many; v_gene: TRBV19; j_gene: TRBJ1-6; d_gene: -; CDR3nt: TGTGCCACAAGTCTCGTTTTCAATTCACCCCTCCACTTT; CDR3aa: CATSLVFNSPLHF
abundance: many; v_gene: TRBV12-3/TRBV12-4; j_gene: TRBJ2-7; d_gene: TRBD1; CDR3nt: TGTGCCAGCAGTACAGGGGACGGGTCCTACGAGCAGTACTTC; CDR3aa: CASSTGDGSYEQYF
abundance: -; v_gene: TRBV5-1; j_gene: TRBJ1-1; d_gene: TRBD1; CDR3nt: TGCGCCAGCAGCTTGCAGGGGGAGGTGAACACTGAAGCTTTCTTT; CDR3aa: CASSLQGEVNTEAFF
abundance: few; v_gene: TRBV28; j_gene: TRBJ2-2; d_gene: TRBD2; CDR3nt: TGTGCCAGCACCAGCGGGGGGGCGGGGACCGGGGAGCTGTTTTTT; CDR3aa: CASTSGGAGTGELFF
abundance: few; v_gene: TRBV12-3/TRBV12-4; j_gene: TRBJ1-6; d_gene: TRBD1; CDR3nt: TGTGCCAGCAGTTTATTGGCAGGGGGGAATTCACCCCTCCACTTT; CDR3aa: CASSLLAGGNSPLHF
abundance: many; v_gene: TRBV12-3/TRBV12-4; j_gene: TRBJ1-5; d_gene: TRBD1; CDR3nt: TGTGCCAGCAGTCGAACAGGGGGCTCCCGGGATCAGCCCCAGCATTTT; CDR3aa: CASSRTGGSRDQPQHF
abundance: many; v_gene: TRBV6-6; j_gene: TRBJ1-5; d_gene: TRBD1; CDR3nt: TGTGCCAGCAGTCTCCCGGGACAGGGGATGTCGGGCAATCAGCCCCAGCATTTT; CDR3aa: CASSLPGQGMSGNQPQHF
abundance: few; v_gene: TRBV3-1; j_gene: TRBJ2-2; d_gene: TRBD1; CDR3nt: TGTGCCAGCAGCCGACCCTGGGACAGCCAGAACACCGGGGAGCTGTTTTTT; CDR3aa: CASSRPWDSQNTGELFF
abundance: few; v_gene: TRBV19; j_gene: TRBJ2-1; d_gene: TRBD1; CDR3nt: TGTGCCAGTACCGACAGGGGAAGGGAGAATGAGCAGTTCTTC; CDR3aa: CASTDRGRENEQFF
abundance: -; v_gene: TRBV29-1; j_gene: TRBJ2-3; d_gene: -; CDR3nt: TGCAGCGTTGTGGCAGGGGTTTTGGATACGCAGTATTTT; CDR3aa: CSVVAGVLDTQYF